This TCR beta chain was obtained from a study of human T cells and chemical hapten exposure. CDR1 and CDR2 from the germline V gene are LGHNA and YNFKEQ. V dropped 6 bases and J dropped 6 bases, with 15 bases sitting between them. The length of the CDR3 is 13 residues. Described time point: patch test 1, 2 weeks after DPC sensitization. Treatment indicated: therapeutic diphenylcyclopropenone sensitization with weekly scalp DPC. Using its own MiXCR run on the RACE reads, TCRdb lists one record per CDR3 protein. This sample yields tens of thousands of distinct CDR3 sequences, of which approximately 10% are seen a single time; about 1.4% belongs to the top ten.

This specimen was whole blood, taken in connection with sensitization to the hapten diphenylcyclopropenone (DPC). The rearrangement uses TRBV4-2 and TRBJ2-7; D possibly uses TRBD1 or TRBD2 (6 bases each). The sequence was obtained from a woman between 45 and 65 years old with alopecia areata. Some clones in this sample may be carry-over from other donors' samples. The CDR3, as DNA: TGTGCCAGCAGGTCGGTGGGGGGCGGCGAGCAGTACTTC. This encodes CASRSVGGGEQYF.